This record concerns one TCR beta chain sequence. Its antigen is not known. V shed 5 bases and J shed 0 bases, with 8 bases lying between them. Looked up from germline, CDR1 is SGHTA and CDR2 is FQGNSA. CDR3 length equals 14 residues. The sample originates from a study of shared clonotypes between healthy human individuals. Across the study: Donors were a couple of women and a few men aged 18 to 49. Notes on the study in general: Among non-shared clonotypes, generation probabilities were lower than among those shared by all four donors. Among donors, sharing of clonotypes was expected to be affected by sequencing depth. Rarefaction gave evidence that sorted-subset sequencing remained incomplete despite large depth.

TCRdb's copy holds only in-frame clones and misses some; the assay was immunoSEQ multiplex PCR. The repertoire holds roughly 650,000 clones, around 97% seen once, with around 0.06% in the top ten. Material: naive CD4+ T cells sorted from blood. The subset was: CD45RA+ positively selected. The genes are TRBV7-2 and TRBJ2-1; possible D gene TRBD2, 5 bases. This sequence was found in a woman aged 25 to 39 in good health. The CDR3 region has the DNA TGTGCCAGCAGCCGGGATAGCTCCTACAATGAGCAGTTCTTC. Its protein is CASSRDSSYNEQFF.